This T cell receptor beta chain was profiled in a study of OX40 agonist ivuxolimab in advanced cancers. As for the study in general: Eligibility rules accepted prior anti-PD-1, anti-PD-L1 or anti-CTLA-4 therapy, and over 30% had some. Study-wide results and limits: Compared with others, partial responders at 0.1-3.0 mg/kg displayed clonal expansion among the lowest. At 0.1 to 3.0 mg/kg and by week 6, clonal expansion occurred in CD4+ and CD8+ blood T cells.

This clone was seen only a few times. Its antigen is still unknown. Sequencing used immunoSEQ multiplex PCR; TCRdb keeps in-frame clones, though not all of them. The data show tens of thousands of clones, 79% seen once. Germline V gives CDR1 SNHLY, CDR2 FYNNEI. Trimming left V 6 bases short and J 6 bases short, with 16 bases between. This CDR3 region has 14 residues. This sequence joins TRBV2 and TRBJ2-3; the D call may be TRBD1 or TRBD2 (5 bases each). Material: CD4+ or CD8+ T cells sorted from blood, obtained in a trial of the OX40 agonist ivuxolimab. The source of this sequence is an adult with an advanced solid tumor such as melanoma, head and neck, liver or kidney cancer. Here the CDR3 DNA reads TGTGCCAGCAGGGGGACCAAACCCGGGGATACGCAGTATTTT. Protein sequence: CASRGTKPGDTQYF.